This TCR beta chain was recorded in a study of identical twins. CDR3 size: 11 residues. Trimming took 0 bases from V and 12 from J, leaving 6 bases between them. Germline CDR1 is MGHRA and CDR2 is YSYEKL. This clonotype was recorded many times. The target antigen is unknown. Carrying unique molecular identifiers, the cDNA also gained a universal primer site through template switching. TCRdb reprocessed the 5' RACE reads with MiXCR, giving one entry per CDR3 protein. The sample gives approximately 550,000 distinct CDR3 sequences, about a fifth of which show up once; 0.45% to 0.5% is in the top ten. General study findings and limits: One should note that invariant MAIT and iNKT cells could partly confound zero-insertion analyses.

The sample was also linked to a second study, of yellow fever vaccine responses in identical twins.

The sequenced sample consisted of CD4+ T cells sorted from blood. The V call is TRBV4-1, the J call TRBJ2-1; no clear D. The TCR originated in a woman under 30 in good health. The CDR3 DNA follows: TGCGCCAGCAGCCAAGATATTTTGCAGTTCTTC. Amino acids: CASSQDILQFF.